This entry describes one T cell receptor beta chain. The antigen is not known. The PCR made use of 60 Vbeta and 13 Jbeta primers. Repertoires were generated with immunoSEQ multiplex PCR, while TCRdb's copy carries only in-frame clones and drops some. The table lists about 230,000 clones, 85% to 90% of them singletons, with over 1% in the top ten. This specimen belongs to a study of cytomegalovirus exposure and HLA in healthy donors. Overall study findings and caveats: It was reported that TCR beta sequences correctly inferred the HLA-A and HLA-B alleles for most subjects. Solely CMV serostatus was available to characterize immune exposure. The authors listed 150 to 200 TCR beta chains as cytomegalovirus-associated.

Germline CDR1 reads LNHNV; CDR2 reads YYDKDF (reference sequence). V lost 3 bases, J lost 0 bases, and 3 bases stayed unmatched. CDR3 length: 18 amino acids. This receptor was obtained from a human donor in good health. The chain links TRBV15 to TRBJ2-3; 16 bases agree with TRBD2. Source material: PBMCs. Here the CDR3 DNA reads TGTGCCACCAGCAGGGGACTAGCGGGAGGGCCTAGCACAGATACGCAGTATTTT. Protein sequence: CATSRGLAGGPSTDTQYF.